This is a list of T cell receptor beta chains from one sample in a study of blood T cell repertoires in COVID-19. Repertoires were generated with immunoSEQ multiplex PCR, while TCRdb's copy carries only in-frame clones and drops some. The sample lists approximately 75,000 clones, 85% seen once, with over 4.5% in the top ten. The source material was peripheral blood. The source of these receptors is a man aged 80 or over with acute or convalescent COVID-19. The CDR3 runs from the conserved cysteine through the conserved F or W. D genes are given only for firm matches.

V gene: TRBV4-3
D gene: TRBD2
CDR3 protein: CASSQSTSGGEYEQFF

V gene: TRBV18
D gene: TRBD1
CDR3 protein: CASSQTGDSPLHF

V gene: TRBV3-1/TRBV3-2
D gene: .
CDR3 protein: CASSSPAGDTEAFF

V gene: TRBV5-1
D gene: .
CDR3 protein: CASSIQETQYF

V gene: TRBV4-1
D gene: .
CDR3 protein: CASKLLEGGTGELFF

V gene: TRBV12-2
D gene: .
CDR3 protein: CASRPGGGSSYEQYF

V gene: TRBV7-2
D gene: TRBD1
CDR3 protein: CASSFNQGAYEQYF

V gene: TRBV2
D gene: .
CDR3 protein: CASIEAAATDTQYF

V gene: TRBV5-1
D gene: .
CDR3 protein: CASSPDLGETQYF

V gene: TRBV28
D gene: .
CDR3 protein: CASSRTGSGELFF

V gene: TRBV7-8
D gene: .
CDR3 protein: CASSLRQSGSLYEQYF

V gene: TRBV28
D gene: .
CDR3 protein: CASSLRGAGAGNTIYF

V gene: TRBV18
D gene: .
CDR3 protein: CASSTVNTEAFF

V gene: TRBV18
D gene: .
CDR3 protein: CASCPFGISSTDTQYF

V gene: TRBV19
D gene: .
CDR3 protein: CAIARGNYGYTF

V gene: TRBV6-5
D gene: TRBD1
CDR3 protein: CASVQGTYSHEQFF

V gene: TRBV7-2
D gene: .
CDR3 protein: CASSLGQGSGGSPLHF

V gene: TRBV3-1/TRBV3-2
D gene: .
CDR3 protein: CASSFTGNNYGYTF

V gene: TRBV11-3
D gene: .
CDR3 protein: CASSFEGGNIQYF

V gene: TRBV25-1
D gene: .
CDR3 protein: CASSDRTAINYGYTF

V gene: TRBV10-1
D gene: TRBD2
CDR3 protein: CASSEGLAGVGQFF

V gene: TRBV24-1
D gene: .
CDR3 protein: CATSTSSGANVLTF

V gene: TRBV30
D gene: .
CDR3 protein: CAWSVQYSGNTIYF

V gene: TRBV20-1
D gene: TRBD2
CDR3 protein: CSASREGSFYEQYF

V gene: TRBV28
D gene: .
CDR3 protein: CASSFPSPSRLAWGENEQFF

V gene: TRBV7-2
D gene: .
CDR3 protein: CASSLGQGGEQYF

V gene: TRBV28
D gene: .
CDR3 protein: CASKEGYDEKLFF

V gene: TRBV9
D gene: TRBD2
CDR3 protein: CASSVTSGVIETQYF

V gene: TRBV14
D gene: TRBD2
CDR3 protein: CASRSSGGAYNEQFF

V gene: TRBV4-1
D gene: TRBD1
CDR3 protein: CASSRDSTYNEQFF

V gene: TRBV7-8
D gene: TRBD1
CDR3 protein: CASSHRDRGMNTEAFF

V gene: TRBV20-1
D gene: TRBD1
CDR3 protein: CSASDGTGGVKTQYF

V gene: TRBV18
D gene: TRBD1
CDR3 protein: CASSRQGHNQPQHF

V gene: TRBV9
D gene: TRBD2
CDR3 protein: CASSGSPTSRRLGTQYF

V gene: TRBV24-1
D gene: .
CDR3 protein: CATSDSKDGGNEKLFF

V gene: TRBV5-1
D gene: TRBD1
CDR3 protein: CASSLEGTGGDTQYF

V gene: TRBV19
D gene: TRBD1
CDR3 protein: CASSRGQGATYEQYF

V gene: TRBV10-1
D gene: TRBD1
CDR3 protein: CASSEFRRGRNTF

V gene: TRBV24-1
D gene: .
CDR3 protein: CATSDTRLGANYGYTF

V gene: TRBV2
D gene: TRBD1
CDR3 protein: CASSAPGQGAGEQYF

V gene: TRBV29-1
D gene: .
CDR3 protein: CSVEPGGTEAFF

V gene: TRBV7-2
D gene: TRBD1
CDR3 protein: CASSFDRAWEGYTF

V gene: TRBV3-1/TRBV3-2
D gene: TRBD2
CDR3 protein: CASSPRGGTDTQYF

V gene: TRBV5-1
D gene: .
CDR3 protein: CASSLDRPTNEKLFF